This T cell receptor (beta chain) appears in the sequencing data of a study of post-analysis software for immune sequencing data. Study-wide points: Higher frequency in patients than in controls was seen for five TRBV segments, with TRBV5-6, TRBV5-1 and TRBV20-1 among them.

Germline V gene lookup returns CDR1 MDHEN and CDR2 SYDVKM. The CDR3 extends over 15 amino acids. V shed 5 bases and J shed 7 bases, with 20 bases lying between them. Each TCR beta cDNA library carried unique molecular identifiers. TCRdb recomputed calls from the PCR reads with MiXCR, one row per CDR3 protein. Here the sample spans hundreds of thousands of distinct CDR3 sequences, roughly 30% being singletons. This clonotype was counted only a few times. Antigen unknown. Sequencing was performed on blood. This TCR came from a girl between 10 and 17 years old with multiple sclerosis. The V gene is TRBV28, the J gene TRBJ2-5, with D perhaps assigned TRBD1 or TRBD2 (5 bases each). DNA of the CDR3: TGTGCCAGCAGTGGTGGGACGGGCGTTTGGGGGACCCAGTACTTC. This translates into CASSGGTGVWGTQYF.